What follows are 6 T cell receptor beta chains derived from one specimen sequenced in a study of blood T cell repertoires in COVID-19. Produced via immunoSEQ multiplex PCR; TCRdb's table is partial and in-frame only. The data contain approximately 300,000 clones, roughly nine tenths of them singletons. The sequencing sample was made of peripheral blood. The receptors derive from a young woman with COVID-19, enrolled during active disease.

The rearrangement uses TRBV29-1 and TRBJ2-7, with D tentatively TRBD2 (6 bases). CDR3 size: 13 residues. CDR1 SQVTM and CDR2 ANQGSEA come from the germline V gene. V was shortened by 4 bases and J by 6 bases, with 16 bases between the two germline ends. The CDR3 reads CSVGARVGGEQYF. In nucleotides, the CDR3 is TGCAGCGTTGGGGCTCGAGTGGGGGGCGAGCAGTACTTC.

The chain has TRBV9 and TRBJ2-3, with 8 bases matching TRBD1. CDR3 length: 16 residues. Germline CDR1 reads SGDLS; CDR2 reads YYNGEE. V lost 0 bases and J lost 2; bases outside the gene matches: 5. In DNA, the CDR3 is TGTGCCAGCAGCGTAGCTGGGACAGGCGTCACAGATACGCAGTATTTT. Translated, it gives CASSVAGTGVTDTQYF. The complete variable domain, with remaining parts taken from reference TRBV9 and TRBJ2-3, reads DSGVTQTPKHLITATGQRVTLRCSPRSGDLSVYWYQQSLDQGLQFLIQYYNGEERAKGNILERFSAQQFPDLHSELNLSSLELGDSALYFCASSVAGTGVTDTQYFGPGTRLTVL.

This sequence joins TRBV27 and TRBJ2-7; 8 nucleotides agree with TRBD1. The CDR3 is 14 residues long. Per the germline V gene, CDR1 is MNHEY and CDR2 is SMNVEV (reference sequence). With 3 bases clipped from V and 3 bases from J, the junction kept 4 bases outside the gene matches. The CDR3 DNA reads TGTGCCAGCAGTTTCGCCGGACAGGGCTACGAGCAGTACGTC. It encodes CASSFAGQGYEQYV.

The chain employs TRBV11-2 and TRBJ1-4; no firm D call. CDR1 is SGHAT, CDR2 FQNNGV, per germline. The CDR3 spans 13 residues. Trimming stripped 5 bases from V and 8 bases from J, with 12 bases between. The CDR3 DNA is TGTGCCAGCAGCCCCGGTATTGTGGAAAAACTGTTTTTT. This encodes CASSPGIVEKLFF.

The chain has TRBV7-2 and TRBJ2-1; 8 bases align to TRBD2. Looked up from germline, CDR1 is SGHTA and CDR2 is FQGNSA. Losses at the gene ends were 0 bases for V and 0 bases for J; bases not matched to a gene: 1. The CDR3 spans 16 residues. Written as DNA, the CDR3 is TGTGCCAGCAGCTTAGCTGGGACTAGCTCCTACAATGAGCAGTTCTTC. It is translated as CASSLAGTSSYNEQFF.

The chain has TRBV18 and TRBJ1-1; unclear D gene. The CDR3 length is 13 residues. Germline V gene data show CDR1 as KGHSH and CDR2 as LQKENI. V was shortened by 2 bases and J by 6 bases, with 10 bases between the two germline ends. In DNA form, the CDR3 reads TGTGCCAGCTCACCAGGCCGGGGTCCTGAAGCTTTCTTT. Protein: CASSPGRGPEAFF.